These 2 T cell receptor beta chains were all obtained from the same sample, sequenced in a study of beta chain features in type 1 diabetes. General observations from the study: Shorter TCRB CDR3s, moderately but significantly so, marked every one of the four CD4+ subsets in Type 1 diabetes patients.

The entirety of the isolated RNA underwent reverse transcription, so expressed TCRB transcripts were sequenced. Clones were sequenced by immunoSEQ multiplex PCR, and TCRdb holds only the in-frame ones, with some missing. The table has approximately 250,000 clones, more than 15% seen once. No antigen has been identified for these receptors. Material: naive CD4+ T cells from blood. The receptors shown here come from a man aged 30 to 39 with type 1 diabetes.

This clone showed up just a few times. In DNA form, the CDR3 reads TGCAGCGTGGGGTACAGGGCTGGGGCAGATACGCAGTATTTT. It translates to CSVGYRAGADTQYF. The chain links TRBV29-1 to TRBJ2-3; perhaps TRBD1 as D (6 bases). The V end lost 6 bases, the J end lost 4 bases, and 17 bases lay between the germline ends. The CDR3 covers 14 residues. Germline V gene sequence: CDR1 SQVTM, CDR2 ANQGSEA.

This clone showed up just a few times. The chain carries TRBV19 and TRBJ2-1; D gene uncertain. The ends were cut back, 3 bases at V and 8 bases at J, with 11 bases in the middle. This CDR3 is 13 amino acids long. Germline CDR1 and CDR2: LNHDA and SQIVND (reference sequence). The CDR3 region is CASSIVSHHEQFF. The CDR3 bases are TGTGCCAGTAGTATCGTCTCTCACCATGAGCAGTTCTTC.